The 30 T cell receptor beta chains below all came from one sample that was sequenced in a study of T cells in Graves' hyperthyroidism and ophthalmopathy. Amplified TCR beta CDR3 regions derived from RNA transcripts. The study used the HTBI primer set for a first-round RT-PCR of the TCR CDR3. TCRdb processed the multiplex PCR reads anew with MiXCR; each CDR3 protein has one entry. Of approximately 500,000 distinct CDR3 sequences listed, about 45% were seen once; the top ten hold more than 7%. Sequencing was done on a sample of peripheral blood or thyroid tissue (not recorded which). The origin of the receptors is a young woman with Graves' hyperthyroidism.

V and J are TRBV11-1 and TRBJ2-7; perhaps TRBD2 as D (6 bases). The CDR3 runs to 15 residues. Looked up from germline, CDR1 is SGHAT and CDR2 is FQDESV (reference sequence). Trimming removed 4 bases at V and 3 bases at J, with 16 bases between. The CDR3 DNA follows: TGTGCCAGCAGCTCCCAGCGGGCGTACTACTACGAGCAGTACTTC. It codes for CASSSQRAYYYEQYF.

The genes are TRBV7-2 and TRBJ2-3; D is ambiguous. V was shortened by 1 base and J by 0 bases, with 11 bases between the two germline ends. The CDR3 spans 16 residues. The V gene's germline CDR1 is SGHTA and CDR2 FQGNSA. The CDR3 nucleotides read TGTGCCAGCAGCTTAGGAGCGACAACTAGCACAGATACGCAGTATTTT. Residues: CASSLGATTSTDTQYF.

This clonotype showed up just a few times. The chain has TRBV7-9 and TRBJ2-3; a weak D match, TRBD1 (6 bases). The CDR3 sequence is 12 residues long. CDR1 and CDR2 from the germline V gene are SEHNR and FQNEAQ (reference sequence). The V end lost 6 bases, the J end lost 3 bases, and 7 bases lay between the germline ends. This chain's CDR3 is CASRGATDTQYF. The CDR3 coding sequence is TGTGCCAGCAGGGGGGCGACAGATACGCAGTATTTT.

V and J are TRBV5-6 and TRBJ2-2, with D unresolved. The CDR3 contains 15 residues. The germline V gene has CDR1 SGHDT and CDR2 YYEEEE. The V end was cut by 0 bases, the J end by 7 bases, with 13 bases between. CDR3 sequence: CASSLASGWGGELFF. CDR3 sequence (DNA): TGTGCCAGCAGCTTGGCGTCCGGGTGGGGCGGGGAGCTGTTTTTT. Full variable domain (remainder filled in from reference TRBV5-6 and TRBJ2-2): DAGVTQSPTHLIKTRGQQVTLRCSPKSGHDTVSWYQQALGQGPQFIFQYYEEEERQRGNFPDRFSGHQFPNYSSELNVNALLLGDSALYLCASSLASGWGGELFFGEGSRLTVL.

This clonotype was recorded at least ten times. The rearrangement links TRBV29-1 to TRBJ2-2, with D possibly being TRBD2 (7 bases). The CDR3 extends over 14 amino acids. Germline assignment: CDR1 SQVTM and CDR2 ANQGSEA. V was clipped by 3 bases and J by 5 bases, with 13 bases between them. Here the CDR3 DNA reads TGCAGCGTTGAGGTGGGAGGGGGTACCGGGGAGCTGTTTTTT. It yields the protein CSVEVGGGTGELFF.

At least ten counts were recorded for this clonotype. The V call is TRBV9, the J call TRBJ1-2; TRBD1 aligns across 8 bases. The CDR3 extends over 15 amino acids. V shed 2 bases, J shed 2 bases, and the junction held 5 bases outside the gene matches. Germline values: CDR1 SGDLS, CDR2 YYNGEE. The CDR3 is CASSVGGQENYGYTF. In DNA form, the CDR3 reads TGTGCCAGCAGCGTCGGGGGACAGGAGAACTATGGCTACACCTTC.

V gene TRBV2 combines with J gene TRBJ1-3; 8 nucleotides match TRBD1. CDR1 is SNHLY, CDR2 FYNNEI, per germline. Losses at the gene ends were 5 bases for V and 0 bases for J; bases not matched to a gene: 12. This CDR3 contains 18 residues. CDR3 sequence: CASSYGQGHPSSGNTIYF. CDR3 nucleotides: TGTGCCAGCAGTTACGGACAGGGACACCCAAGCTCTGGAAACACCATATATTTT.

Many counts were recorded for this clonotype. V gene TRBV6-4 combines with J gene TRBJ2-2, with no clear D. With 0 bases removed from V and 4 bases from J, the gap between germline ends came to 6 bases. CDR1 is MRHNA, CDR2 SNTAGT, per germline. This CDR3 has 14 residues. The CDR3 nucleotides are TGTGCCAGCAGTGACTCGACGGGCACCGGGGAGCTGTTTTTT. This codes for CASSDSTGTGELFF.

This clonotype was counted at least ten times. V gene TRBV28 combines with J gene TRBJ2-5, with D perhaps TRBD2 (5 bases). The V gene's germline CDR1 is MDHEN and CDR2 SYDVKM. V dropped 6 bases and J dropped 2 bases, with 13 bases sitting between them. This CDR3 is 14 amino acids long. The CDR3 DNA reads as TGTGCCAGCAGACCCAGCGGCGCACAAGAGACCCAGTACTTC. Protein product: CASRPSGAQETQYF.

This clonotype was picked up many times. This chain uses TRBV7-9 with TRBJ1-5, with 10 nucleotides matching TRBD1. Germline trimming cut 5 bases from V and 3 bases from J; bases unmatched to any gene: 4. This CDR3 region has 15 residues. Germline CDR1 and CDR2: SEHNR and FQNEAQ (reference sequence). The DNA for the CDR3 is TGTGCCAGCAGCCGGACAGGGGGTATCAATCAGCCCCAGCATTTT. Its protein product is CASSRTGGINQPQHF.

This clonotype appeared many times. J is TRBJ1-1 and V is TRBV7-9; TRBD1 might be the D (6 bases). The CDR3 loop spans 14 amino acids. Germline values: CDR1 SEHNR, CDR2 FQNEAQ (reference sequence). Trimming stripped 2 bases from V and 1 base from J, with 8 bases between. CDR3 nucleotide sequence: TGTGCCAGCAGCTTACCAGGGGAGAACACTGAAGCTTTCTTT. Translated, it gives CASSLPGENTEAFF.

J is TRBJ1-1 and V is TRBV6-2 or TRBV6-3; D is possibly TRBD1 (6 bases). The CDR3 length is 13 residues. The V end was cut by 4 bases, the J end by 7 bases, with 13 bases between. From germline, CDR1 is MNHEY and CDR2 SVGEGT. CDR3 residues: CASSWQQGHEAFF. The CDR3 bases are TGTGCCAGCAGTTGGCAACAGGGTCATGAAGCTTTCTTT.

The chain joins TRBV24-1 to TRBJ2-7, with a possible D match to TRBD1 (5 bases). Germline CDR1 reads KGHDR; CDR2 reads SFDVKD. The CDR3 is 13 amino acids. The V end was cut by 5 bases, the J end by 3 bases, with 10 bases between. In DNA, the CDR3 is TGTGCCACCAGTGCTAGGCAGGGCTACGAGCAGTACTTC. Translating gives CATSARQGYEQYF.

The table lists this clonotype with many counts. This chain uses TRBV6-5 with TRBJ2-5; D is unclear. The V end lost 11 bases, the J end lost 1 base, and 11 bases lay between the germline ends. CDR3 size: 12 residues. Germline CDR1 is MNHEY and CDR2 is SVGAGI. The CDR3, as DNA: TGTGCCGGGTCCCTCGGCCAAGAGACCCAGTACTTC. It is translated as CAGSLGQETQYF.

V is TRBV20-1 and J is TRBJ2-3, with 8 bases lining up with TRBD2. The junction had 12 bases not matched to a gene; V was cut back by 3 bases and J by 4 bases. CDR1 is DFQATT and CDR2 is SNEGSKA in the germline V gene (reference sequence). The CDR3 has 16 amino acids. DNA of the CDR3: TGCAGTGCTAGTGGGACAAGCGGGAGCATGGCAGATACGCAGTATTTT. Translating it yields CSASGTSGSMADTQYF.

With regard to this clonotype: The CDR3 ends on some other residue instead of the conserved phenylalanine or tryptophan, so this is likely a read error. The V gene is TRBV4-1, the J gene TRBJ1-1, with D hard to call. The CDR3 loop spans 15 amino acids. CDR1 and CDR2 from the germline V gene are MGHRA and YSYEKL. V was cut by 0 bases and J by 5 bases, with 13 bases left in between. CDR3 region: CASSQEGTVGTEAFV. CDR3 in DNA: TGCGCCAGCAGCCAAGAGGGAACAGTCGGGACTGAAGCTTTCGTT.

This chain connects TRBV20-1 to TRBJ1-5, with 10 bases fitting TRBD1. The germline V gene encodes CDR1 DFQATT and CDR2 SNEGSKA (reference sequence). V was pared by 6 bases and J by 14 bases, with 19 bases of the junction left unmatched. The CDR3 loop spans 15 amino acids. CDR3 sequence: CSANLGETGGVDEHF. The CDR3 region has the DNA TGCAGTGCCAATTTAGGGGAGACAGGGGGCGTTGACGAGCATTTT.

The chain is built from TRBV12-3 or TRBV12-4 and TRBJ1-5; 9 positions agree with TRBD1. V gave up 6 bases and J gave up 2 bases; unmatched junction bases: 8. The CDR3 covers 16 residues. The CDR3 region is CASSRGQGDGNQPQHF. DNA of the CDR3: TGTGCCAGCAGCCGGGGACAGGGTGACGGCAATCAGCCCCAGCATTTT.

This clonotype was counted a few times. V usage is TRBV7-2 and J usage is TRBJ2-7, with 8 positions matching TRBD2. The J call may not be correct, given that the DNA end is closer to TRBJ2-1. This CDR3 is built from 14 residues. Germline V lookup: CDR1 SGHTA, CDR2 FQGNSA. The chain's CDR3 is CASSPGLEVGEQFF. In nucleotides, the CDR3 is TGTGCCAGCAGCCCGGGACTAGAGGTAGGGGAGCAGTTCTTC.

J is TRBJ2-3 and V is TRBV12-3 or TRBV12-4; D is unclear. CDR3 length: 11 residues. The ends were cut back, 6 bases at V and 5 bases at J, with 6 bases in the middle. For the CDR3, the DNA is TGTGCCAGCAGCACGATAGATACGCAGTATTTT. Translating gives CASSTIDTQYF.

This clonotype was detected once. This chain uses TRBV6-5 with TRBJ1-5; TRBD1 aligns across 8 bases. This CDR3 is 16 amino acids long. Germline V gene sequence: CDR1 MNHEY, CDR2 SVGAGI. After removal of 5 bases from V and 3 bases from J, the junction contained 9 bases not matched to a gene. The CDR3 DNA sequence: TGTGCCAGCAGTCTGCGACAGGGGTTCGCCAATCAGCCCCAGCATTTT. This gives the protein CASSLRQGFANQPQHF.

CDR3 sequence (DNA): TGTGCCAGCAGCCACTCGAGGGGTGACGAGCAGTACTTC. Translation: CASSHSRGDEQYF. V is TRBV7-6 and J is TRBJ2-7, with D perhaps TRBD1 or TRBD2 (5 bases each). The CDR3 sequence is 13 residues long. V lost 5 bases and J lost 5, with 13 bases in between. Germline CDR1 is SGHVS and CDR2 is FNYEAQ. Combining the CDR3 with reference TRBV7-6 and TRBJ2-7 gives the whole variable domain GAGVSQSPRYKVTKRGQDVALRCDPISGHVSLYWYRQALGQGPEFLTYFNYEAQQDKSGLPNDRFSAERPEGSISTLTIQRTEQRDSAMYRCASSHSRGDEQYFGPGTRLTVT.

This clonotype was observed many times. The chain links TRBV5-6 to TRBJ2-7; 11 bases fit TRBD2. This CDR3 region has 15 residues. Germline values: CDR1 SGHDT, CDR2 YYEEEE. The V segment lost 2 bases and the J segment 3 bases; nucleotides outside the gene matches: 4. CDR3 sequence: CASSLTTSGNYEQYF. The CDR3 DNA follows: TGTGCCAGCAGCTTAACGACTAGCGGGAACTACGAGCAGTACTTC.

This clonotype was found many times. The rearrangement links TRBV5-8 to TRBJ1-6; 7 positions agree with TRBD1. J lost 10 bases, V lost 3 bases, and 10 bases had no gene match. The germline gives CDR1 SGHTS, CDR2 YDEGEE. CDR3 length equals 15 residues. The DNA of the CDR3 is TGTGCCAGCAGCTATACACAGGGGATTGGATCACCCCTCCACTTT. This encodes CASSYTQGIGSPLHF.

This clonotype occurred many times. The V call is TRBV12-3 or TRBV12-4, the J call TRBJ1-5; no clear D gene. V was pared by 4 bases and J by 10 bases, with 11 bases between. There are 12 residues in the CDR3. CDR3 nucleotide sequence: TGTGCCAGCAGTTCCTGGGTGGGACCCCAGCATTTT. Residues: CASSSWVGPQHF.

Ten or more counts support this clonotype. The chain joins TRBV12-3 or TRBV12-4 to TRBJ1-1; 10 bases agree with TRBD1. With 5 bases clipped from V and 0 bases from J, the junction kept 9 bases outside the gene matches. This CDR3 spans 17 amino acids. CDR3 amino acids: CASSVRDRGYMNTEAFF. CDR3 in DNA: TGTGCCAGCAGTGTCCGGGACAGGGGATACATGAACACTGAAGCTTTCTTT.

The V and J genes are TRBV2 and TRBJ1-1; D remains ambiguous. The CDR3 consists of 19 residues. The germline V gene has CDR1 SNHLY and CDR2 FYNNEI. V was cut by 0 bases and J by 0 bases, with 20 bases left in between. The CDR3 spells CASSEAAGGGGELNTEAFF. DNA for the CDR3: TGTGCCAGCAGTGAAGCTGCGGGAGGCGGCGGGGAGCTGAACACTGAAGCTTTCTTT.

This clonotype showed up many times. J is TRBJ2-7 and V is TRBV5-4; 7 bases fit TRBD2. The CDR3 consists of 14 residues. Trimming took 5 bases from V and 0 from J; bases not matched to a gene: 5. Per the germline V gene, CDR1 is SGHNT and CDR2 is YYREEE (reference sequence). DNA for the CDR3: TGTGCCAGCAGGATGGAGCGGGGCTCCTACGAGCAGTACTTC. The encoded protein is CASRMERGSYEQYF.

This clonotype was detected many times. The chain has TRBV6-4 and TRBJ2-2; 13 positions match TRBD2. Trimming cost V 4 bases and J 6 bases; bases outside gene matches: 2. CDR3 size: 15 residues. Germline CDR1 reads MRHNA; CDR2 reads SNTAGT. The DNA for the CDR3 is TGTGCCAGCAGTGGGACTAGCGGGAGCTCCGGGGAGCTGTTTTTT. Residues: CASSGTSGSSGELFF.

In this sample, this clonotype turned up many times. The CDR3 protein is CASSYSREGGGYGYTF. As DNA, the CDR3 is TGTGCCAGCAGTTACTCGAGGGAGGGGGGCGGCTATGGCTACACCTTC. The chain carries TRBV6-5 and TRBJ1-2; maybe TRBD1 (6 bases). The CDR3 runs 16 residues. V lost 0 bases and J lost 4, with 15 bases in between. Germline V gives CDR1 MNHEY, CDR2 SVGAGI.